A single sample is the source of the 8 T cell receptor beta chains below, sequenced in a study of blood T cell repertoires in COVID-19. Profiled with immunoSEQ multiplex PCR; TCRdb holds only in-frame clones, not every one. The sample has more than 45,000 clones; about 78% are singletons. Sequenced input: peripheral blood. The receptor source for this set is a human donor in a cohort sampled during active COVID-19.

V is TRBV27 and J is TRBJ2-3; the match to TRBD2 covers 15 bases. Germline lookup yields CDR1 MNHEY and CDR2 SMNVEV (reference sequence). The CDR3 spans 17 residues. V lost 1 base to trimming and J lost 6 bases; unmatched junction nucleotides: 5. CDR3 amino acids: CASSLYGLAGGPDTQYF. In DNA, the CDR3 is TGTGCCAGCAGTTTATACGGACTAGCGGGAGGGCCGGATACGCAGTATTTT.

The chain recombines TRBV6-5 with TRBJ2-7; maybe TRBD1 (5 bases). This CDR3 has 13 residues. V lost 2 bases to trimming and J lost 7 bases, with 12 bases between them. The V gene's germline CDR1 is MNHEY and CDR2 SVGAGI. The CDR3 spells CASSYRREGEQYF. For the CDR3, the DNA is TGTGCCAGCAGTTACCGCAGGGAAGGGGAGCAGTACTTC.

The chain carries TRBV7-2 and TRBJ1-1; TRBD1 matches 8 bases. From germline, CDR1 is SGHTA and CDR2 FQGNSA. The CDR3 has 15 residues. The ends lost 5 bases at V and 3 bases at J; junction bases unmatched: 8. Written as DNA, the CDR3 is TGTGCCAGCAGCCCCCGGACAGGGTCTGACACTGAAGCTTTCTTT. Protein product: CASSPRTGSDTEAFF.

The J gene is TRBJ1-4, the V gene TRBV19; D is unclear. There are 13 residues in the CDR3. The germline CDR1 and CDR2 sequences are LNHDA and SQIVND (reference sequence). Trimming stripped 2 bases from V and 7 bases from J, with 8 bases between. The CDR3 nucleotides are TGTGCCAGTAGTATAAATGGCGGTGAAAAACTGTTTTTT. Encoded protein: CASSINGGEKLFF.

The chain links TRBV18 to TRBJ1-4, with 7 bases aligning to TRBD1. V lost 3 bases and J lost 7; bases outside the gene matches: 11. This CDR3 has 16 residues. The V gene's germline CDR1 is KGHSH and CDR2 LQKENI. The CDR3 nucleotides read TGTGCCAGCTCACCTTCCTCAGGGGGGAACTTTGAAAAACTGTTTTTT. Amino acid sequence: CASSPSSGGNFEKLFF.

This clone came up a few times. The chain combines TRBV6-5 with TRBJ1-2; D may be TRBD1 (5 bases). V was clipped by 2 bases and J by 1 base, with 8 bases between them. Germline V gene data show CDR1 as MNHEY and CDR2 as SVGAGI. The CDR3 covers 14 residues. In nucleotides, the CDR3 is TGTGCCAGCAGTTACGGGGGGAATAACTATGGCTACACCTTC. It specifies CASSYGGNNYGYTF.

This chain uses TRBV4-3 with TRBJ1-6, with no clear D. The CDR3 runs to 13 residues. CDR1 LGHNA and CDR2 YSLEER come from the germline V gene. The V end was cut by 1 base, the J end by 10 bases, with 8 bases between. CDR3 nucleotide sequence: TGCGCCAGCAGCCAAGCTCTAGGCTCACCCCTCCACTTT. The encoded protein is CASSQALGSPLHF.

This clone was observed a few times. This chain links TRBV10-1 with TRBJ1-6; no clear D. Germline assignment: CDR1 WNHNN and CDR2 SYGVQD (reference sequence). The CDR3 runs to 13 residues. Between the trimmed V and J ends, which lost 1 base and 7 bases, there was a span of 5 bases. The DNA of the CDR3 is TGCGCCAGCAGTGAGTTACTGAATTCACCCCTCCACTTT. Its translation: CASSELLNSPLHF.